Detailed here is one TCR beta chain. The sample belongs to a study of blood T cell repertoires in COVID-19. This table comes from immunoSEQ multiplex PCR, and its TCRdb copy is limited to in-frame clones, with some not included. There are some 130,000 clones in the sample; roughly three quarters occur only once, and 1.5% to 2% lies in the top ten. The CDR3 has 15 amino acids. The germline V gene has CDR1 SGHDT and CDR2 YYEEEE. J lost 0 bases, V lost 1 base, and 3 bases had no gene match. This receptor was obtained from a woman aged 70-85 years with acute or convalescent COVID-19. The V gene is TRBV5-6, the J gene TRBJ1-1; 7 nucleotides match TRBD1. Sample: peripheral blood. CDR3 nucleotide sequence: TGTGCCAGCAGCTTGCCGGGACAGCTGAACACTGAAGCTTTCTTT. Translation: CASSLPGQLNTEAFF.